This T cell receptor beta chain emerged from a study of T cells expressing NK-cell markers. Study-wide background: Sorted CD3+CD56+NKG2C+, CD3+CD56+NKG2C- and CD3+CD56-NKG2C+ T cells supplied TCR beta repertoires. Study-wide points: Whether expanded NKG2C+ T cell clones recognized HCMV stayed uncertain.

TCR beta cDNA was made by 5'RACE template switching with UMIs. TCRdb reanalyzed the 5' RACE reads, giving one entry per CDR3 protein sequence and no DNA. Here the sample table reports 550,000 or so distinct CDR3 sequences. The CDR3 loop spans 14 amino acids. The V gene's germline CDR1 is LGHNA and CDR2 YNFKEQ. Points on this clonotype: The target antigen is unknown.

The sample was blood T cells: a sorted CD56 or NKG2C T cell subset, CD4+ or CD8+ T cells, or bulk PBMC T cells (not recorded which). The V call is TRBV4-2, the J call TRBJ2-7; TCRdb gives TRBD2 as the D gene, but with no DNA this cannot be confirmed. The receptor was isolated from a man between 18 and 35 years old in good health. This CDR3 is CASSQVSEEGEQYF.